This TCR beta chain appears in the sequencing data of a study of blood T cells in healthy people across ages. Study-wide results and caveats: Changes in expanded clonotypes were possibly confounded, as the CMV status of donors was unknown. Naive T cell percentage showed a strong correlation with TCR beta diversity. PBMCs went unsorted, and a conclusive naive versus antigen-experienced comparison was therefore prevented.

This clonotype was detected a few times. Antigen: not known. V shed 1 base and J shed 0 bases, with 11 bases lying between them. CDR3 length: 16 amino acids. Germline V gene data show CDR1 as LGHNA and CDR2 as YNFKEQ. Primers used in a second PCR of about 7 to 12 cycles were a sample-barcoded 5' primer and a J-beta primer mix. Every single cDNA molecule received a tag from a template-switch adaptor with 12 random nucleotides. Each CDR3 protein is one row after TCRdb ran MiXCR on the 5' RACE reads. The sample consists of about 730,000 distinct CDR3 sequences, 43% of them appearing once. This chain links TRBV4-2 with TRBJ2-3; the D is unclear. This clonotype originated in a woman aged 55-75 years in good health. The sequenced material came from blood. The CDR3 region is CASSQVSSTSTDTQYF. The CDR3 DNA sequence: TGTGCCAGCAGCCAAGTTTCGAGTACCAGCACAGATACGCAGTATTTT.